This record looks at one T cell receptor beta chain sequence and its context. Its antigen is as yet unknown. The sample belongs to a study of cytomegalovirus exposure and HLA in healthy donors. Study conclusions and caveats: In an earlier analysis, in approximately 570 donors, most V segments appeared productive either ~90% or ~30% of the time.

Researchers ran the PCR with 60 Vbeta and 13 Jbeta primers. Some clones are missing from TCRdb's copy, which holds only in-frame ones; the method was immunoSEQ multiplex PCR. The table lists around 86,000 clones, about three quarters of them singletons. Germline V CDR1 and CDR2: LNHDA, SQIVND (reference sequence). CDR3 size: 17 residues. V was clipped by 3 bases and J by 1 base; unmatched bases: 9. The TCR originated in a man aged 50-60 years in good health and CMV-seropositive. Sequencing was done on a sample of PBMCs. The V call is TRBV19, the J call TRBJ1-5, with TRBD1 matching 7 bases. CDR3 protein: CASSMGSKQGSNQPQHF. Here the CDR3 DNA reads TGTGCCAGTAGTATGGGATCGAAACAGGGGAGCAATCAGCCCCAGCATTTT.